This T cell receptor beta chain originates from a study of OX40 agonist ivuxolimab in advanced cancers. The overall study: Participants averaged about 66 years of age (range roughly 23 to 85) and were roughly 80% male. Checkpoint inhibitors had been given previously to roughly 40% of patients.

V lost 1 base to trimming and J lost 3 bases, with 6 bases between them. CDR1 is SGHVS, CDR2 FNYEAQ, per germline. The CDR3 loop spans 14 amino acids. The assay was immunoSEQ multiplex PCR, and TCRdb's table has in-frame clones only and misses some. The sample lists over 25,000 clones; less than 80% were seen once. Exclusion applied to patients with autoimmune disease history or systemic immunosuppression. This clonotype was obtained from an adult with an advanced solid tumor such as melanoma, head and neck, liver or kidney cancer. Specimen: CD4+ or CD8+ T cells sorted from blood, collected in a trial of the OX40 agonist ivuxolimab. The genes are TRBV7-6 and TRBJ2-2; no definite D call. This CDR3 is CASSLVWDTGELFF. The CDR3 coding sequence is TGTGCCAGCAGCTTAGTTTGGGACACCGGGGAGCTGTTTTTT.